The 25 T cell receptor beta chains given below trace back to one sample, sequenced in a study of OX40 agonist ivuxolimab in advanced cancers. TCRdb's copy holds only in-frame clones and misses some; the assay was immunoSEQ multiplex PCR. Among fewer than 80,000 clones, 87% were seen once, and the ten largest hold 2%. The input for sequencing was CD4+ or CD8+ T cells sorted from blood, taken in a trial of the OX40 agonist ivuxolimab. Receptor source: an adult with an advanced solid tumor such as melanoma, head and neck, liver or kidney cancer.

This chain connects TRBV28 to TRBJ1-2; D might be TRBD1 (5 bases). CDR1 MDHEN and CDR2 SYDVKM come from the germline V gene. V lost 5 bases, J lost 1 base, and 11 bases lay in between. This CDR3 has 14 amino acids. This CDR3 is CASSRAGINYGYTF. CDR3 nucleotides: TGTGCCAGCAGTCGGGCAGGGATTAACTATGGCTACACCTTC.

The chain recombines TRBV14 with TRBJ1-6, with D uncertain. From germline, CDR1 is SGHDN and CDR2 FVKESK. Trimming cost V 0 bases and J 0 bases, with 15 bases left between them. CDR3 length: 19 amino acids. CDR3 sequence: CASSQDPWTGSSYNSPLHF. The CDR3 region has the DNA TGTGCCAGCAGCCAAGATCCCTGGACGGGAAGCTCCTATAATTCACCCCTCCACTTT.

The chain uses TRBV28 and TRBJ1-1; no clear D. Germline V lookup: CDR1 MDHEN, CDR2 SYDVKM. This CDR3 comprises 14 residues. Trimming took off 6 bases at V and 5 bases at J, with 16 bases between the two ends. CDR3 sequence (DNA): TGTGCCAGCAGGCCCCCGTCAGTTCAGACTGAAGCTTTCTTT. Protein sequence: CASRPPSVQTEAFF.

In this sample, this clone turned up once. V and J are TRBV5-4 and TRBJ2-5; tentative D call: TRBD1 (5 bases). Trimming left V 4 bases short and J 1 base short, with 11 bases between. Germline V gene sequence: CDR1 SGHNT, CDR2 YYREEE (reference sequence). CDR3 length equals 14 residues. The CDR3 loop is CASSPEGVQETQYF. CDR3 DNA sequence: TGTGCCAGCAGCCCGGAAGGGGTCCAAGAGACCCAGTACTTC.

This chain uses TRBV7-3 with TRBJ2-1; the match to TRBD2 covers 7 bases. Germline V CDR1 and CDR2: SGHTA, FQGTGA. The CDR3 is made up of 16 amino acids. J gave up 4 bases and V 5 bases, and 11 bases lay outside the gene matches. The CDR3 loop reads CASSRYGGGGYNEQFF. The CDR3 nucleotides read TGTGCCAGCAGCCGCTATGGTGGCGGGGGTTACAATGAGCAGTTCTTC.

J is TRBJ2-2 and V is TRBV7-3, with 7 bases fitting TRBD1. Germline V lookup: CDR1 SGHTA, CDR2 FQGTGA. After removal of 5 bases from V and 1 base from J, the junction contained 7 bases not matched to a gene. CDR3 length: 16 amino acids. CDR3 in amino acids: CASSEKGTVNTGELFF. The CDR3 DNA reads TGTGCCAGCAGCGAAAAGGGGACAGTGAACACCGGGGAGCTGTTTTTT.

The chain uses TRBV5-1 and TRBJ1-3, with a possible D match to TRBD1 (5 bases). Trimming removed 2 bases from V and 0 bases from J, with 12 bases in between. This CDR3 contains 16 residues. Germline values: CDR1 SGHRS, CDR2 YFSETQ. CDR3 in amino acids: CASSLIGRGSGNTIYF. The CDR3 region has the DNA TGCGCCAGCAGCTTAATTGGGAGGGGCTCTGGAAACACCATATATTTT.

CDR3 protein: CASSPLSTSGSTDTQYF. CDR3 in DNA: TGTGCCAGCTCACCACTAAGCACTAGCGGGAGCACAGATACGCAGTATTTT. The V and J genes are TRBV18 and TRBJ2-3, with TRBD2 identical over 9 bases. There are 17 residues in the CDR3. CDR1 is KGHSH, CDR2 LQKENI, per germline. J gave up 0 bases and V 1 base, and 5 bases lay outside the gene matches.

Concerning this clone: The same CDR3 is also encoded by other DNA sequences in this sample. J is TRBJ2-2 and V is TRBV28, with D unclear. The V end lost 3 bases, the J end lost 4 bases, and 3 bases lay between the germline ends. The CDR3 runs to 12 residues. Per germline, CDR1 MDHEN and CDR2 SYDVKM. CDR3 sequence reads: CASSFSTGELFF. CDR3 nucleotide sequence: TGTGCCAGCAGTTTCTCCACCGGGGAGCTGTTTTTT.

This clone was counted a single time. The rearrangement links TRBV27 to TRBJ1-2, with D possibly matching TRBD1 (6 bases). The CDR3 loop spans 14 amino acids. Germline V gene sequence: CDR1 MNHEY, CDR2 SMNVEV (reference sequence). V shed 8 bases and J shed 1 base, with 14 bases lying between them. The chain's CDR3 is CASGGGPHNYGYTF. In DNA, the CDR3 is TGTGCCAGCGGGGGGGGGCCGCATAACTATGGCTACACCTTC.

The chain employs TRBV5-4 and TRBJ2-1; D remains ambiguous. The CDR3 covers 15 residues. Germline lookup yields CDR1 SGHNT and CDR2 YYREEE (reference sequence). The V end was cut by 2 bases, the J end by 6 bases, with 15 bases between. CDR3 protein: CASSLGRRLVNEQFF. The CDR3 nucleotides are TGTGCCAGCAGCTTAGGCCGCCGGCTCGTCAATGAGCAGTTCTTC.

The chain is built from TRBV5-1 and TRBJ2-3; no firm D call. The V end was cut by 5 bases, the J end by 1 base, with 11 bases between. CDR1 SGHRS and CDR2 YFSETQ come from the germline V gene. This CDR3 spans 14 amino acids. CDR3 bases: TGCGCCAGCAGGGAGATTTTAGGCACAGATACGCAGTATTTT. Translating gives CASREILGTDTQYF.

The chain links TRBV5-6 to TRBJ2-3; 10 bases are a match to TRBD1. CDR3 length: 15 residues. The germline CDR1 and CDR2 sequences are SGHDT and YYEEEE. Germline trimming cut 4 bases from V and 5 bases from J; bases unmatched to any gene: 7. CDR3 nucleotide sequence: TGTGCCAGCAGCCGCATGACAGGGGGCAGAGATACGCAGTATTTT. Amino acids: CASSRMTGGRDTQYF.

This chain uses TRBV18 with TRBJ2-1, with 13 bases identical to TRBD2. The V segment lost 3 bases and the J segment 1 base; nucleotides outside the gene matches: 0. Germline loops: CDR1 KGHSH, CDR2 LQKENI. The CDR3 runs to 16 residues. Here the CDR3 reads CASSPGLAGSYNEQFF. CDR3 coding DNA: TGTGCCAGCTCACCGGGACTAGCGGGATCCTACAATGAGCAGTTCTTC.

This chain connects TRBV6-1 to TRBJ1-1; no reliable D call. Trimming shortened V by 5 bases and J by 4 bases, and 8 bases separated the two germline ends. Germline V gives CDR1 MNHNS, CDR2 SASEGT. This CDR3 region has 12 residues. CDR3 region: CASSSVGTEAFF. CDR3 nucleotide sequence: TGTGCCAGCAGTTCCGTGGGCACTGAAGCTTTCTTT.

The CDR3 loop reads CASSAGTGNSNQPQHF. CDR3 in DNA: TGTGCCAGCAGCGCCGGGACAGGGAATAGCAATCAGCCCCAGCATTTT. The chain uses TRBV9 and TRBJ1-5, with 9 bases fitting TRBD1. The CDR3 covers 16 residues. Germline CDR1 is SGDLS and CDR2 is YYNGEE. V shed 3 bases, J shed 0 bases, and the junction held 4 bases outside the gene matches.

The CDR3 DNA follows: TGTGCCAGCAGCCCAGCCAAGACAGGGGTCAATGAGCAGTTCTTC. Its translation is CASSPAKTGVNEQFF. The chain links TRBV7-3 to TRBJ2-1; 8 positions match TRBD1. Germline trimming cut 5 bases from V and 6 bases from J; bases unmatched to any gene: 9. CDR3 length: 15 amino acids. Germline CDR1 reads SGHTA; CDR2 reads FQGTGA.

The chain uses TRBV14 and TRBJ1-2; D is possibly TRBD1 (5 bases). Per germline, CDR1 SGHDN and CDR2 FVKESK. Between the trimmed V and J ends, which lost 0 bases and 7 bases, there was a span of 12 bases. This CDR3 is built from 14 residues. The CDR3 protein is CASSQDERGRGYTF. CDR3 nucleotides: TGTGCCAGCAGCCAAGATGAAAGGGGCCGTGGCTACACCTTC.

The chain links TRBV6-5 to TRBJ1-3; D might be TRBD1 (6 bases). The CDR3 runs 14 residues. Deletions cut 6 bases from V and 4 bases from J, with 13 bases between. CDR1 MNHEY and CDR2 SVGAGI come from the germline V gene. CDR3 DNA sequence: TGTGCCAGCAGCACCGGGACACGGGGAAACACCATATATTTT. Residues: CASSTGTRGNTIYF.

This clone was counted a single time. The V gene is TRBV2, the J gene TRBJ1-6; 9 bases align to TRBD1. V was pared by 5 bases and J by 5 bases, with 10 bases of the junction left unmatched. The CDR3 has 17 amino acids. Germline assignment: CDR1 SNHLY and CDR2 FYNNEI. CDR3 coding DNA: TGTGCCAGCAGTTTGGGACAGGGTTTATCGAATAATTCACCCCTCCACTTT. Translation: CASSLGQGLSNNSPLHF.

This chain connects TRBV27 to TRBJ2-2, with D possibly matching TRBD1 (6 bases). The germline gives CDR1 MNHEY, CDR2 SMNVEV (reference sequence). V was shortened by 6 bases and J by 0 bases, with 11 bases between the two germline ends. CDR3 size: 15 residues. CDR3 in amino acids: CASSLAGANTGELFF. The CDR3 bases are TGTGCCAGCAGCCTAGCAGGGGCGAACACCGGGGAGCTGTTTTTT.

This clone was counted only a few times. The chain links TRBV10-3 to TRBJ2-7; 7 nucleotides agree with TRBD1. The CDR3 is 14 amino acids. Trimming took 11 bases from V and 0 from J; bases not matched to a gene: 10. The germline V gene encodes CDR1 ENHRY and CDR2 SYGVKD. The CDR3 sequence: CASKGASPSYEQYF. The CDR3 DNA sequence: TGTGCCTCGAAGGGGGCCTCTCCCTCCTACGAGCAGTACTTC.

V is TRBV28 and J is TRBJ2-6; 8 positions match TRBD1. J lost 2 bases, V lost 6 bases, and 3 bases had no gene match. The CDR3 totals 15 residues. Germline-derived CDR1 and CDR2 are MDHEN and SYDVKM. In DNA form, the CDR3 reads TGTGCCAGCAGCTCGGGACAGGCTGGGGCCAACGTCCTGACTTTC. Its protein product is CASSSGQAGANVLTF.

The rearrangement uses TRBV19 and TRBJ1-5, with a possible D match to TRBD1 (5 bases). The CDR3 contains 15 residues. The V and J ends lost 3 bases and 6 bases respectively, with 15 bases between them. CDR1 and CDR2 from the germline V gene are LNHDA and SQIVND (reference sequence). The CDR3, as DNA: TGTGCCAGTAGTATGGGGGTATTGGGTGGTCAGCCCCAGCATTTT. Translating gives CASSMGVLGGQPQHF. Based on the CDR3 plus reference TRBV19 and TRBJ1-5, the full variable domain is DGGITQSPKYLFRKEGQNVTLSCEQNLNHDAMYWYRQDPGQGLRLIYYSQIVNDFQKGDIAEGYSVSREKKESFPLTVTSAQKNPTAFYLCASSMGVLGGQPQHFGDGTRLSIL.

The gene calls are TRBV6-5 and TRBJ1-2, with 7 bases that match TRBD1. Germline assignment: CDR1 MNHEY and CDR2 SVGAGI. The CDR3 contains 14 residues. The J segment lost 8 bases and the V segment lost 0 bases, leaving 6 bases of the junction unmatched. CDR3 amino acids: CASSYSETGRGYTF. For the CDR3, the DNA is TGTGCCAGCAGTTACTCCGAGACAGGGAGAGGCTACACCTTC.